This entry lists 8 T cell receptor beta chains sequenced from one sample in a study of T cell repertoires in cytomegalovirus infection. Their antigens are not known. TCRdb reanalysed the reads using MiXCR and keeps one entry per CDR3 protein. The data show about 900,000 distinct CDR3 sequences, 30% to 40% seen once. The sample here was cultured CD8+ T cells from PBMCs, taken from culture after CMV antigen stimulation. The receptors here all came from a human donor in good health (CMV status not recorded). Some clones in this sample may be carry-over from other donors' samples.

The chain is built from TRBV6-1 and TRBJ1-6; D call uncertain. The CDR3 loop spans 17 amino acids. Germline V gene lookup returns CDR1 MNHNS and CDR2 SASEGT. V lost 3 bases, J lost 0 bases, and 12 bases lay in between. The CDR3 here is CASSEELLGSYNSPLHF. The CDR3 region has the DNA TGTGCCAGCAGTGAGGAGCTTTTGGGCTCCTATAATTCACCCCTCCACTTT.

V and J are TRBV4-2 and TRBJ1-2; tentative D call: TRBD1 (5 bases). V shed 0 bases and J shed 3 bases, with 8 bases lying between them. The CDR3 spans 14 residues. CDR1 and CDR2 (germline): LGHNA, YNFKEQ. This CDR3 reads CASSQETAYYGYTF. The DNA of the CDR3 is TGTGCCAGCAGCCAAGAGACAGCTTACTATGGCTACACCTTC.

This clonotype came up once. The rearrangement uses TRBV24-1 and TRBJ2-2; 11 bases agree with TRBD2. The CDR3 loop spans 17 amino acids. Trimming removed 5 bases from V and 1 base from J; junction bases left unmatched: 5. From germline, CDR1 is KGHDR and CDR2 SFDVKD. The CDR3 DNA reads TGTGCCACCAGTGGATCTAGCGGGGGGATGAACACCGGGGAGCTGTTTTTT. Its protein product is CATSGSSGGMNTGELFF.

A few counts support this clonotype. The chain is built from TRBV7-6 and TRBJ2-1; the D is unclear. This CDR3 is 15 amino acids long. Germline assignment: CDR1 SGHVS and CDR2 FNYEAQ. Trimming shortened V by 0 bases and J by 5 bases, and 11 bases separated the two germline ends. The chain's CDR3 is CASSLAMQIHNEQFF. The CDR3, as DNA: TGTGCCAGCAGCTTAGCGATGCAGATCCACAATGAGCAGTTCTTC.

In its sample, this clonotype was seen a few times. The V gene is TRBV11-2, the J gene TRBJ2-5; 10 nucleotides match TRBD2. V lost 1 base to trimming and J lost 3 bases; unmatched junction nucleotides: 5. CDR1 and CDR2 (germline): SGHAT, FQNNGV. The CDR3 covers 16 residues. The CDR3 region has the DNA TGTGCCAGCAGCTTAGTTACTAGCGGGGAAAAAGAGACCCAGTACTTC. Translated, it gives CASSLVTSGEKETQYF.

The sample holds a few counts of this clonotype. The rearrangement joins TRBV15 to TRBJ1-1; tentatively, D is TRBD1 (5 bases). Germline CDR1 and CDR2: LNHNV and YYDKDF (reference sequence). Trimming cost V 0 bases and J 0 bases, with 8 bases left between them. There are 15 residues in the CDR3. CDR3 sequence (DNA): TGTGCCACCAGCAGAGAGGGGGTATTGAACACTGAAGCTTTCTTT. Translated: CATSREGVLNTEAFF.

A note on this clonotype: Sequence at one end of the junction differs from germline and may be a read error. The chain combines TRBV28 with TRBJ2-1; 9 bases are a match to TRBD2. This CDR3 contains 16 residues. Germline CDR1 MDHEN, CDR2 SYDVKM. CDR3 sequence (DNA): TGTGTCAGCAGTTTGCTTGCGGGGGGGCCGGGAAATGAGCAGTTCTTC. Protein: CVSSLLAGGPGNEQFF.

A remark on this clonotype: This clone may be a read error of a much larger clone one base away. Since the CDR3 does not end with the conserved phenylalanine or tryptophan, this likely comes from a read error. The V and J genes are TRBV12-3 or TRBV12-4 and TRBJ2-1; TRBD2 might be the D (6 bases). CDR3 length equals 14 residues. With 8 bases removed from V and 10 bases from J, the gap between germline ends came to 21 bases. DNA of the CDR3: TGTGCCAGCTCTCCCGCCTCTCGCGGGGAGGAGCAGTTCTCC. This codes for CASSPASRGEEQFS.